The subject of this entry is one T cell receptor (beta chain). The antigen is undetermined. Over chemoradiotherapy, repertoires were sampled more than once. Germline V lookup: CDR1 MNHNY, CDR2 SVGAGI (reference sequence). The CDR3 totals 15 residues. The J segment lost 2 bases and the V segment lost 4 bases, leaving 7 bases of the junction unmatched. The data derive from a study of chemoradiotherapy in HPV16-positive cancers. Study findings and constraints: During treatment, candidate HPV-specific clones and E7-related motifs expanded in tumor.

Profiled with immunoSEQ multiplex PCR; TCRdb holds only in-frame clones, not every one. This table has around 30,000 clones, roughly nine tenths appearing once. The TCR sequence derives from a human donor with HPV-associated anogenital cancer. The specimen comprised blood, sampled from a patient who underwent chemoradiotherapy. The chain employs TRBV6-6 and TRBJ2-7, with 8 bases aligning to TRBD1. CDR3 sequence (DNA): TGTGCCAGCAGTTCCAGGACAGGGTCCCCCTACGAGCAGTACTTC. Amino acids: CASSSRTGSPYEQYF.